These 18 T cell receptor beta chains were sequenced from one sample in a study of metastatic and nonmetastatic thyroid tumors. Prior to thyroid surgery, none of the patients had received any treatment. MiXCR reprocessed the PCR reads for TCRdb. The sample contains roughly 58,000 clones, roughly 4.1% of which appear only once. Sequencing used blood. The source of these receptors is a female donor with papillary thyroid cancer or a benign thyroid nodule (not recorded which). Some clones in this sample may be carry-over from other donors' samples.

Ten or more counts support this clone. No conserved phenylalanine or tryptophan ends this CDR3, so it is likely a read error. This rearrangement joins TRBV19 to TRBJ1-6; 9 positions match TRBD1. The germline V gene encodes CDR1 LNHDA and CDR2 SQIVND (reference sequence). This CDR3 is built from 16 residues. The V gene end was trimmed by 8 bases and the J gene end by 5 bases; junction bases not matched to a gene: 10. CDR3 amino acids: CASRPGQGINNSPLHL. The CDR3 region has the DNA TGTGCCAGTCGTCCGGGACAGGGCATCAATAATTCACCCCTCCACCTT.

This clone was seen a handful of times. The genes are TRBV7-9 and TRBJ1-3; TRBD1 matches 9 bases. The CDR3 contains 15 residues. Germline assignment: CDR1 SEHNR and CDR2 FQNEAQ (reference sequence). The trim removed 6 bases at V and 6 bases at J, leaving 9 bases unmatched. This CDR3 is CASSDVGQGINTIYF. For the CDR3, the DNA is TGTGCCAGCAGTGACGTGGGACAGGGTATAAACACCATATATTTT.

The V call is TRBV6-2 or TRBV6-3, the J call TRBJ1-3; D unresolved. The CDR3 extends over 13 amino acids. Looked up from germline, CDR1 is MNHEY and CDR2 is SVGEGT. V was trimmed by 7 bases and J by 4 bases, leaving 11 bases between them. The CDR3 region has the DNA TGTGCCAGCACGAAAGCGGCAGGAAACACCATATATTTT. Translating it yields CASTKAAGNTIYF.

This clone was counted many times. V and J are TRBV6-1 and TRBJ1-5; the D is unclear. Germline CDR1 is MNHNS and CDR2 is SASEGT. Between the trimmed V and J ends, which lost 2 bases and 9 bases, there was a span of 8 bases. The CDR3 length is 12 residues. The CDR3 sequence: CASSEFGRPQHF. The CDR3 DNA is TGTGCCAGCAGTGAATTCGGTCGGCCCCAGCATTTT.

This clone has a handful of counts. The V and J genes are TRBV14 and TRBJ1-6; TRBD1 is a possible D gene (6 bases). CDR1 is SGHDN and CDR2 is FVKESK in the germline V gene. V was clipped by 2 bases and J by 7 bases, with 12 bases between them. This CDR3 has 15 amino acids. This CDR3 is CASSQWGAKNSPLHF. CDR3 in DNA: TGTGCCAGCAGCCAATGGGGGGCGAAGAATTCACCCCTCCACTTT.

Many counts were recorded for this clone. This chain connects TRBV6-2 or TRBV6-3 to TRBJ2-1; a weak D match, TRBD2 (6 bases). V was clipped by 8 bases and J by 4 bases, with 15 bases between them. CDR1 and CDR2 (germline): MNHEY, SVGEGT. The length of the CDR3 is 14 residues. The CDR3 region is CASSDSGTYNEQFF. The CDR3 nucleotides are TGTGCCAGCTCAGACTCCGGGACTTACAATGAGCAGTTCTTC.

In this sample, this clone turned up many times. The CDR3 region has the DNA TGTGCCAGCAGCCAAGGTGTAGCGGGAGTCTACGAGCAGTACTTC. Protein product: CASSQGVAGVYEQYF. The rearrangement joins TRBV3-1 to TRBJ2-7; the match to TRBD2 covers 9 bases. Germline V gene sequence: CDR1 LGHDT, CDR2 YNNKEL (reference sequence). The CDR3 is 15 amino acids. V was clipped by 1 base and J by 3 bases; unmatched bases: 4.

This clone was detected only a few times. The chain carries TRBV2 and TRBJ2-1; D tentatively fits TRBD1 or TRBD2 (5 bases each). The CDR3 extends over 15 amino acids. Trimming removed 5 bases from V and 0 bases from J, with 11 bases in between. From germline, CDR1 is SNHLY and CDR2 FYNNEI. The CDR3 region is CASSWDGGSYNEQFF. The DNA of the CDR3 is TGTGCCAGCAGTTGGGACGGAGGCTCCTACAATGAGCAGTTCTTC.

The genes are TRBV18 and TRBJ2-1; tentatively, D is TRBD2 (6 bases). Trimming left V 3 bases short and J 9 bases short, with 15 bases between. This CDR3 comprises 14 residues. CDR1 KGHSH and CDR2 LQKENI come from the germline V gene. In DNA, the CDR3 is TGTGCCAGCTCACCGGGACCCTCGGGGGTTGAGCAGTTCTTC. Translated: CASSPGPSGVEQFF.

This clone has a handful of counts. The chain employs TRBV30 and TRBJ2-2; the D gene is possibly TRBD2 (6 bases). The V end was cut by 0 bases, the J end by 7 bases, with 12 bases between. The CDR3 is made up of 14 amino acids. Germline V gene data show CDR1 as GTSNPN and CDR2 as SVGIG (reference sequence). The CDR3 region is CAWSVTGEVGELFF. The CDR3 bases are TGTGCCTGGAGTGTTACGGGGGAAGTCGGGGAGCTGTTTTTT.

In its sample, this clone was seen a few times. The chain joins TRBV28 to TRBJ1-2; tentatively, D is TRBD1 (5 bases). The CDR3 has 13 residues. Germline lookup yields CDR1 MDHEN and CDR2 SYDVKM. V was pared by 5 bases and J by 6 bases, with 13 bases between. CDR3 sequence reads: CASSRWEGNGYTF. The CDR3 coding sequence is TGTGCCAGCAGTCGGTGGGAGGGGAATGGCTACACCTTC.

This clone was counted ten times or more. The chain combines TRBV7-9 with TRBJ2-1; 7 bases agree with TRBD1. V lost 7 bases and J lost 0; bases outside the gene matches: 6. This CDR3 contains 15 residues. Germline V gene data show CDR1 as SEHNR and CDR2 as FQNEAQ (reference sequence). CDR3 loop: CASTKTGDSYNEQFF. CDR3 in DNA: TGTGCCAGCACCAAAACAGGGGACTCCTACAATGAGCAGTTCTTC.

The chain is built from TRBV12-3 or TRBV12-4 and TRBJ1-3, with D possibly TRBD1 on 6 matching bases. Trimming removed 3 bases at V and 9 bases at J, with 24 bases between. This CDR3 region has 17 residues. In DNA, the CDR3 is TGTGCCAGCAGTTTGATTTTAGGCGAACAGGGTTTTGGCACCATATATTTT. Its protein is CASSLILGEQGFGTIYF.

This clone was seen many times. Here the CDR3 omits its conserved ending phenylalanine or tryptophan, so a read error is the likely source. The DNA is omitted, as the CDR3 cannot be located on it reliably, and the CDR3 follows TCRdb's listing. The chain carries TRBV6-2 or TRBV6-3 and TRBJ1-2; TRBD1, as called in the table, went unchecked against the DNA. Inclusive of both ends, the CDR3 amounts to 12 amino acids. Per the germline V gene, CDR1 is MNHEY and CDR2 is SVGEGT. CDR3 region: CASGNINGQGLI.

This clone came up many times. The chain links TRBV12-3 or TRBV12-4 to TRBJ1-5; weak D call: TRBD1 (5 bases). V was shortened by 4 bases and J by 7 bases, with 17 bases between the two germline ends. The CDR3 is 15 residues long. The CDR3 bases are TGTGCCAGCAGTTCGGGGGGGGGGTTTGGGCAGCCCCAGCATTTT. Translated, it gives CASSSGGGFGQPQHF.

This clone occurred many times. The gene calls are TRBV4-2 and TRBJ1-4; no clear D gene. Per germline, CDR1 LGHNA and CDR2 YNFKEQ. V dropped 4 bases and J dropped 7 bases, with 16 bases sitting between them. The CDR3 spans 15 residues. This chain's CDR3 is CASSRSTRIGEKLFF. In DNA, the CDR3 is TGTGCCAGCAGCCGATCGACCAGGATCGGTGAAAAACTGTTTTTT.

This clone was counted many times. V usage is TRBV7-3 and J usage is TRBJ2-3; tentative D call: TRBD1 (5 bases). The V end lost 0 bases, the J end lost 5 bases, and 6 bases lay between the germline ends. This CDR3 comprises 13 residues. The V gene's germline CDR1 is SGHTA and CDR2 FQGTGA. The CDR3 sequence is CASSLTREDTQYF. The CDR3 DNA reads TGTGCCAGCAGCTTAACCAGGGAAGATACGCAGTATTTT.

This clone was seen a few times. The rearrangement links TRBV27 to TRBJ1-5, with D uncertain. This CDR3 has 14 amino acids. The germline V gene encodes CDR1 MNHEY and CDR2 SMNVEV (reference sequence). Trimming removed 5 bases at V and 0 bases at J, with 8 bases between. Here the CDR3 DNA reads TGTGCCAGCAGTCCCCACCTTAGCAATCAGCCCCAGCATTTT. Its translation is CASSPHLSNQPQHF.